This TCR beta chain was identified in a study of blood T cell repertoires in COVID-19. Across the study: Samples of COVID-19 (acute and convalescent) were obtained from the United States, Italy and Spain. From T cells, B-cell-depleted T cells, or PBMCs came the material, which was cDNA or gDNA.

The assay was immunoSEQ multiplex PCR, and TCRdb's table has in-frame clones only and misses some. The sample carries about 40,000 clones, roughly 88% recorded once. This clone was observed a single time. Trimming removed 2 bases at V and 2 bases at J, with 13 bases between. Germline V gene data show CDR1 as PRHDT and CDR2 as FYEKMQ (reference sequence). The CDR3 is 15 amino acids. Sequenced sample: peripheral blood. The chain is built from TRBV13 and TRBJ2-7; D perhaps matches TRBD2 (6 bases). The clonotype was recovered from a man aged 60 to 69 with active COVID-19. In nucleotides, the CDR3 is TGTGCCAGCAGCTTAACCGGGACTCGGGCCTACGAGCAGTACTTC. It codes for CASSLTGTRAYEQYF.